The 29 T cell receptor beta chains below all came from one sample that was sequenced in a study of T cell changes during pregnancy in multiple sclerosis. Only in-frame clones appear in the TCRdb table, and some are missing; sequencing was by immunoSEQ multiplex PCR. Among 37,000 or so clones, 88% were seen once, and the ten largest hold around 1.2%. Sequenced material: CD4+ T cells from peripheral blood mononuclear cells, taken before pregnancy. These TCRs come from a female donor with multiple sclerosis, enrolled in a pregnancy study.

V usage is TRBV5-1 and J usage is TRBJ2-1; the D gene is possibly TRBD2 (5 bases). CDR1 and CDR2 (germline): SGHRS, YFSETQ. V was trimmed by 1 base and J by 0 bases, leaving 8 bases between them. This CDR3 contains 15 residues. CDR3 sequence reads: CASSLSAGSYNEQFF. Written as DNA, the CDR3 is TGCGCCAGCAGCTTGTCTGCGGGCTCCTACAATGAGCAGTTCTTC.

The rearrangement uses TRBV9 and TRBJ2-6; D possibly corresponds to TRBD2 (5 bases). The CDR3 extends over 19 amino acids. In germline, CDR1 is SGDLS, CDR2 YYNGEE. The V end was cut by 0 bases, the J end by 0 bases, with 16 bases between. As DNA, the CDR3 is TGTGCCAGCAGCGTAGTTTTAGAGGGCCCCGCCTCTGGGGCCAACGTCCTGACTTTC. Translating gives CASSVVLEGPASGANVLTF.

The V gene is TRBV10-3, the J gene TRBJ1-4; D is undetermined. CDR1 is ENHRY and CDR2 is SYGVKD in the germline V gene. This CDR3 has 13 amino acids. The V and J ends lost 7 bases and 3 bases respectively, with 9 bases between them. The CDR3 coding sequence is TGTGCCATCACCGAGAGTCCTAATGAAAAACTGTTTTTT. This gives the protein CAITESPNEKLFF.

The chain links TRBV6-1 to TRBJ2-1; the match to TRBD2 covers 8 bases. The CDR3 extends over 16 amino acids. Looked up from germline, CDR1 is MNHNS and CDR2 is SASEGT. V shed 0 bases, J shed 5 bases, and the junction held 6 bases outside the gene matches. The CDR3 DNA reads TGTGCCAGCAGTGAAGCTGGCGGTAGCGGGGACAATGAGCAGTTCTTC. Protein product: CASSEAGGSGDNEQFF.

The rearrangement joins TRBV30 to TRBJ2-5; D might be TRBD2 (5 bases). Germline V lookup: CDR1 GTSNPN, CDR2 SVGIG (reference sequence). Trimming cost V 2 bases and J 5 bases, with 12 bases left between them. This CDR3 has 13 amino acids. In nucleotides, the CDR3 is TGTGCCTGGAGTCCTCCCGGCGGGGAGACCCAGTACTTC. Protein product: CAWSPPGGETQYF.

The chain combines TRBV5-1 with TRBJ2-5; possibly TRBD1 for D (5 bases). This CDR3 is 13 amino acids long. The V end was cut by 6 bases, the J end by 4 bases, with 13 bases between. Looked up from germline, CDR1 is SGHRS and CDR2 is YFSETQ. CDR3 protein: CASTSDRGETQYF. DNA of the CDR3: TGCGCCAGCACCTCTGACAGAGGAGAGACCCAGTACTTC.

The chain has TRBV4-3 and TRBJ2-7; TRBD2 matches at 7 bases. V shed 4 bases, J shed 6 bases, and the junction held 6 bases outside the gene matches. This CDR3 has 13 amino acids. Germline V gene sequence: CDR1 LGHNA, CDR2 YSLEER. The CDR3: CASSRKSGAEQYF. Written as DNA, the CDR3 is TGCGCCAGCAGCCGAAAAAGCGGGGCCGAGCAGTACTTC.

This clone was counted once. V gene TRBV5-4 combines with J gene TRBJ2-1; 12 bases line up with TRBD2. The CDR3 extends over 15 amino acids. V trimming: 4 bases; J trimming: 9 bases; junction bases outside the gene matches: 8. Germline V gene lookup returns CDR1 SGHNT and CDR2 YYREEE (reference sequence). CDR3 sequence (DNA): TGTGCCAGCAGCCCACTGACTAGCGGGAGCGGTGAGCAGTTCTTC. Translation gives CASSPLTSGSGEQFF.

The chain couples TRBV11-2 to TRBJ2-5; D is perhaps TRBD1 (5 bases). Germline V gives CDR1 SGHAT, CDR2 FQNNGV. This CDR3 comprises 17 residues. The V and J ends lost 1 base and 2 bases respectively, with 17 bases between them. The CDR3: CASSLAPGQGVQETQYF. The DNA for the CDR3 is TGTGCCAGCAGCTTAGCCCCCGGGCAGGGTGTACAAGAGACCCAGTACTTC.

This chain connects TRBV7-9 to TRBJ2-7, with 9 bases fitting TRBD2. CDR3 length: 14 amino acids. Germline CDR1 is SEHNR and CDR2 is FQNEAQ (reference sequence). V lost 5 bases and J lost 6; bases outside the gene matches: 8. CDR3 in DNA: TGTGCCAGCAGCCTATATAGCGGGAGCGGCGAGCAGTACTTC. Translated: CASSLYSGSGEQYF.

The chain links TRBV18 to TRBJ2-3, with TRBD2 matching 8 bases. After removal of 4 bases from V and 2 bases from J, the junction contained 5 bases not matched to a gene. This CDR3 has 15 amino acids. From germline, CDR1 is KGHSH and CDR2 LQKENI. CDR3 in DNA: TGTGCCAGCTCACGACTAGCGTGGGACACAGATACGCAGTATTTT. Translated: CASSRLAWDTDTQYF.

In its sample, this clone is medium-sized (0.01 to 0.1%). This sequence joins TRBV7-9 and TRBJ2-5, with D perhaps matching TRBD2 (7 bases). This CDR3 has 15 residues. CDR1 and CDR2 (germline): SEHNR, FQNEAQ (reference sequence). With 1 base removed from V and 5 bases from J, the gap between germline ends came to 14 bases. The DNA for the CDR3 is TGTGCCAGCAGCTTAGTGGGGGGGGCGGTGGAGACCCAGTACTTC. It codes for CASSLVGGAVETQYF. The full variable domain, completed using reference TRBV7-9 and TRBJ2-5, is DTGVSQNPRHKITKRGQNVTFRCDPISEHNRLYWYRQTLGQGPEFLTYFQNEAQLEKSRLLSDRFSAERPKGSFSTLEIQRTEQGDSAMYLCASSLVGGAVETQYFGPGTRLLVL.

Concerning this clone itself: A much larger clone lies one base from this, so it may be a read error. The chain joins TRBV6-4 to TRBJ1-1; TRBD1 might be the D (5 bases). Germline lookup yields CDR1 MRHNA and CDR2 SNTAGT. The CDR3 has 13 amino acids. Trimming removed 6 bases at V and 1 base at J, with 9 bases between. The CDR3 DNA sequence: TGTGCCAGCAGGAATCAGGGGAACACTGAAGCTTTCTTT. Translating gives CASRNQGNTEAFF.

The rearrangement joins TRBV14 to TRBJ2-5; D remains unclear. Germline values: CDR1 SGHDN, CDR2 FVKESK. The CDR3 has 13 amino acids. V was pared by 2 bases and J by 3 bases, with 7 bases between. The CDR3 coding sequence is TGTGCCAGCAGCCAACAGACTGAAGAGACCCAGTACTTC. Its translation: CASSQQTEETQYF.

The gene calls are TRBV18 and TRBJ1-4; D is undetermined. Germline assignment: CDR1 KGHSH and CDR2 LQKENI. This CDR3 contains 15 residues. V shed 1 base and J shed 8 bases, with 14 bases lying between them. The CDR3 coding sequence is TGTGCCAGCTCACCACGGAGACTAGGAGAGGAAAAACTGTTTTTT. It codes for CASSPRRLGEEKLFF.

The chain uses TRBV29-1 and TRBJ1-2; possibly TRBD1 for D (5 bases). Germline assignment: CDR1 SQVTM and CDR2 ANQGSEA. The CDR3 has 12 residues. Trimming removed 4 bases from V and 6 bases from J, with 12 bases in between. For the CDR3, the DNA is TGCAGCGTTGGGGGGGGAAGCGATGGCTACACCTTC. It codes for CSVGGGSDGYTF.

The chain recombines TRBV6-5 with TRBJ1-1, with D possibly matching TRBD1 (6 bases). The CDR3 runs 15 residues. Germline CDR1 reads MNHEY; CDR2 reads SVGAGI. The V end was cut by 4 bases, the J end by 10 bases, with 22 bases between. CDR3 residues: CASSFTKTGLSVAFF. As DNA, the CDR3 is TGTGCCAGCAGTTTCACAAAGACAGGTCTTAGTGTAGCTTTCTTT.

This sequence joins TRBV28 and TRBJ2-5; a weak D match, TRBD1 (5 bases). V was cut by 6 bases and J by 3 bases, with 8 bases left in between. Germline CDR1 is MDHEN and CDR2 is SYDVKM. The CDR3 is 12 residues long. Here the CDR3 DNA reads TGTGCCAGCAGGCAGGGTGAAGAGACCCAGTACTTC. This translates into CASRQGEETQYF.

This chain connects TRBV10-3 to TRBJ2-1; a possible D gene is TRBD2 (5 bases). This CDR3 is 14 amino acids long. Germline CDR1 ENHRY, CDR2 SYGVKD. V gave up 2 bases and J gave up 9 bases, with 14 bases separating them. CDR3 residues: CAISEASLISEQFF. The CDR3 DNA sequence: TGTGCCATCAGTGAGGCTAGCTTGATCAGTGAGCAGTTCTTC.

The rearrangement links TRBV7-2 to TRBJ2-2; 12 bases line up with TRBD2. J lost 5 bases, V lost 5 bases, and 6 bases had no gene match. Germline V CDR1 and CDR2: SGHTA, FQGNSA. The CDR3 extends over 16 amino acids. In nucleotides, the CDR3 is TGTGCCAGCAGCCCACAGACTAGCGGGAGAACCGGGGAGCTGTTTTTT. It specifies CASSPQTSGRTGELFF.

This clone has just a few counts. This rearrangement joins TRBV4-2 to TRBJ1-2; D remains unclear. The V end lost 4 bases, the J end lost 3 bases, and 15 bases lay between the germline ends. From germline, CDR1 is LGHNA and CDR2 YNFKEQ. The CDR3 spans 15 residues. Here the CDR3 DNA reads TGTGCCAGCAGCCCCCTCGAGGGCTGGGACTATGGCTACACCTTC. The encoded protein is CASSPLEGWDYGYTF.

CDR3 nucleotides: TGTGCCAGCAGCGTAGACAGTACCAACAATCAGCCCCAGCATTTT. Translated: CASSVDSTNNQPQHF. This chain connects TRBV9 to TRBJ1-5, with no clear D. The CDR3 loop spans 15 amino acids. V shed 0 bases and J shed 3 bases, with 10 bases lying between them. Germline-derived CDR1 and CDR2 are SGDLS and YYNGEE.

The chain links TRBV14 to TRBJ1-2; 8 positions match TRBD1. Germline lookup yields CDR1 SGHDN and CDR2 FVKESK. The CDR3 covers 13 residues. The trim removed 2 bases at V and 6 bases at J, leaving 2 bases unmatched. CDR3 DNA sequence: TGTGCCAGCAGCCAACGCAGGGGGCATGGCTACACCTTC. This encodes CASSQRRGHGYTF.

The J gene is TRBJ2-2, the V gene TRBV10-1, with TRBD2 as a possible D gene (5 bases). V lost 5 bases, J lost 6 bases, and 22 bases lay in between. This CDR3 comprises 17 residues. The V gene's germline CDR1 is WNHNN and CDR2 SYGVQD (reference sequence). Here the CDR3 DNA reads TGCGCCAGCAGTCCAATACTCCGGGATAGGGAATCCGGGGAGCTGTTTTTT. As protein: CASSPILRDRESGELFF.

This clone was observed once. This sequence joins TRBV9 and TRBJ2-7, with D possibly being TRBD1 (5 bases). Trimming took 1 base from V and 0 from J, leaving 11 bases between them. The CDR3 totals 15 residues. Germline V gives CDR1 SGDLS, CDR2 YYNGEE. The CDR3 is CASSVYDSPSYEQYF. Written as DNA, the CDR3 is TGTGCCAGCAGCGTATATGACAGTCCCTCCTACGAGCAGTACTTC.

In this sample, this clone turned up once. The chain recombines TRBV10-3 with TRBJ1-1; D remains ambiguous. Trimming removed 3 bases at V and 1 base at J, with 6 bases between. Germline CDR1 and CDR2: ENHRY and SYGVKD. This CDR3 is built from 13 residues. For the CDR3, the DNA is TGTGCCATCAGTGATCGGGAGAACACTGAAGCTTTCTTT. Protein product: CAISDRENTEAFF.

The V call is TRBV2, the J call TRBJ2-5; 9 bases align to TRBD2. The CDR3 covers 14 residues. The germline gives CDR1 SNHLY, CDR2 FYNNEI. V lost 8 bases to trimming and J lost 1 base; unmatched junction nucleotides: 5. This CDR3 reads CASRTTSGQETQYF. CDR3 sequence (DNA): TGTGCCAGCCGAACGACTAGCGGCCAAGAGACCCAGTACTTC.

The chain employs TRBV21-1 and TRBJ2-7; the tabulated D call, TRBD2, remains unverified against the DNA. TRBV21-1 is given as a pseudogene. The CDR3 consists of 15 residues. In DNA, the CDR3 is TGTGCCAGCAGCAAAGCACTAGCGGGGATCTACGAGCAGTACTTC. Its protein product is CASSKALAGIYEQYF.

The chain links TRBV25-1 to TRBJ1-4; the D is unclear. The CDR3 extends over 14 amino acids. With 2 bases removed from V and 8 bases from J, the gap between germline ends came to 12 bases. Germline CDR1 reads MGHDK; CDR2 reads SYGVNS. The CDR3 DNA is TGTGCCAGCAGTGAAATGGCCGTGCAGGAAAAACTGTTTTTT. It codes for CASSEMAVQEKLFF.